The entry that follows covers one T cell receptor (beta chain) sequence. Germline values: CDR1 SGHAT, CDR2 FQNNGV. The V gene end was trimmed by 2 bases and the J gene end by 2 bases; junction bases not matched to a gene: 3. This CDR3 has 14 amino acids. This specimen comes from a study of neoadjuvant anti-PD-1 for oral cavity cancer. At the level of the study: Patients mostly received three to four biweekly nivolumab doses at 3 mg/kg before surgery.

The data were produced by immunoSEQ multiplex PCR, yet TCRdb's version contains in-frame clones alone and is incomplete. Among about 7,600 clones listed, 53% were seen once. The chain employs TRBV11-2 and TRBJ2-7; the match to TRBD2 covers 7 bases. The origin of this receptor is a person between 40 and 79 years old with oral cavity squamous cell carcinoma. Here the sequenced sample was tumor tissue, taken before nivolumab (anti-PD-1) treatment. The CDR3 protein is CASSLSLATYEQYF. The CDR3 DNA follows: TGTGCCAGCAGCTTATCACTAGCGACCTACGAGCAGTACTTC.